This T cell receptor beta chain was recorded in a study of T cells in Graves' hyperthyroidism and ophthalmopathy. The sample holds many counts of this clonotype. What was amplified from RNA transcripts were TCR beta CDR3 regions. TCR CDR3 underwent first-round RT-PCR with the HTBI primer set. TCRdb re-called the multiplex PCR reads through MiXCR, storing one row per CDR3 protein. The table shows 20,000 to 30,000 distinct CDR3 sequences, with under 55% occurring only once. This clonotype was sampled from a woman aged 25 to 39 with Graves' hyperthyroidism. The sample taken for sequencing was blood.

CDR3 bases: TGTGCCAGCTGGAGGTTTAATGGCTACACCTTC. It codes for CASWRFNGYTF. The chain joins TRBV28 to TRBJ1-2, with D uncertain. V was pared by 8 bases and J by 6 bases, with 10 bases between. The CDR3 extends over 11 amino acids. CDR1 is MDHEN, CDR2 SYDVKM, per germline.